Listed below are T cell receptor beta chains from one sample, sequenced in a study of identical twins. TCRdb reprocessed the 5' RACE reads via MiXCR and lists one record per CDR3 protein. The table lists about 530,000 distinct CDR3 sequences, roughly 15% of them singletons. This sample also appeared in a second study, on yellow fever vaccine responses in identical twins.

The source material was CD4+ T cells sorted from blood. The receptors stem from a woman younger than 35 in good health. The CDR3 runs from the conserved cysteine through the conserved F or W. Fields, in order: D gene, clone size, V gene, J gene, CDR3 protein, CDR3 DNA. A D gene is named only where the DNA matches it firmly. Clone size is not always given. Where it is, it says once, few, many or a class for expanded clones.

d_gene: NA; abundance: NA; v_gene: TRBV7-7; j_gene: TRBJ2-1; CDR3aa: CASSLGAGGTQFF; CDR3nt: TGTGCCAGCAGCTTAGGGGCGGGCGGGACGCAGTTCTTC
d_gene: NA; abundance: NA; v_gene: TRBV27; j_gene: TRBJ2-7; CDR3aa: CASSFSRVGVSSYEQYF; CDR3nt: TGTGCCAGCAGTTTTTCACGAGTAGGGGTGAGCTCCTACGAGCAGTACTTC
d_gene: NA; abundance: few; v_gene: TRBV7-9; j_gene: TRBJ2-2; CDR3aa: CASSPVWSGELFF; CDR3nt: TGTGCCAGCAGCCCGGTCTGGTCCGGGGAGCTGTTTTTT
d_gene: NA; abundance: few; v_gene: TRBV5-1; j_gene: TRBJ2-1; CDR3aa: CASSLGFLSSYNEQFF; CDR3nt: TGCGCCAGCAGCTTGGGCTTTTTGTCCTCCTACAATGAGCAGTTCTTC
d_gene: TRBD2; abundance: few; v_gene: TRBV2; j_gene: TRBJ2-3; CDR3aa: CASSQTSDTDTQYF; CDR3nt: TGTGCCAGCAGCCAGACTAGCGATACAGATACGCAGTATTTT
d_gene: NA; abundance: NA; v_gene: TRBV28; j_gene: TRBJ2-1; CDR3aa: CASSLSLGLRGDNEQFF; CDR3nt: TGTGCCAGCAGTTTATCCCTCGGTCTTAGGGGTGATAATGAGCAGTTCTTC
d_gene: NA; abundance: NA; v_gene: TRBV27; j_gene: TRBJ2-7; CDR3aa: CASSPLVPSRGQYEQYF; CDR3nt: TGTGCCAGCAGTCCATTAGTCCCTTCCAGGGGACAATACGAGCAGTACTTC
d_gene: NA; abundance: NA; v_gene: TRBV7-6; j_gene: TRBJ2-5; CDR3aa: CASGLTPGQPLGTQYF; CDR3nt: TGTGCCAGCGGCTTAACCCCTGGACAGCCTTTGGGGACCCAGTACTTC
d_gene: NA; abundance: NA; v_gene: TRBV5-1; j_gene: TRBJ2-2; CDR3aa: CASSSHDQSGELFF; CDR3nt: TGCGCCAGCAGCTCTCACGACCAATCCGGGGAGCTGTTTTTT
d_gene: NA; abundance: NA; v_gene: TRBV3-1; j_gene: TRBJ2-1; CDR3aa: CASSHTTGSYNEQFF; CDR3nt: TGTGCCAGCAGCCACACGACGGGGTCCTACAATGAGCAGTTCTTC